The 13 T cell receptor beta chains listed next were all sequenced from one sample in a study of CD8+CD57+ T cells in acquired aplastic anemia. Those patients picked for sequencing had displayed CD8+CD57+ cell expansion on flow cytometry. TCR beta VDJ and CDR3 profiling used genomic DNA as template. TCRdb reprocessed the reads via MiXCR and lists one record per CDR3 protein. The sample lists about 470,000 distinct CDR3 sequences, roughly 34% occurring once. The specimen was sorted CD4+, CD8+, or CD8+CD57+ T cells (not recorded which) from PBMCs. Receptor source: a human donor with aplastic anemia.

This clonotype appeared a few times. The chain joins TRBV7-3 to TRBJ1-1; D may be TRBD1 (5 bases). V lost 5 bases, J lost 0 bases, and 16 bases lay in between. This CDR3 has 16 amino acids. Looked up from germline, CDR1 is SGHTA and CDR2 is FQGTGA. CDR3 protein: CASSQRGDGMNTEAFF. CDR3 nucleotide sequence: TGTGCCAGCAGCCAGAGAGGGGATGGCATGAACACTGAAGCTTTCTTT.

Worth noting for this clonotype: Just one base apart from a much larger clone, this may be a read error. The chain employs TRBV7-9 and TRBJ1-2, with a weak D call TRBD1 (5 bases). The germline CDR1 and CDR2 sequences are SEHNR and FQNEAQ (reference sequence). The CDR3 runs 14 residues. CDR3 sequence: CAGSLGEANYGYTF. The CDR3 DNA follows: TGTGCCGGCAGCCTGGGGGAAGCTAACTATGGCTACACCTTC.

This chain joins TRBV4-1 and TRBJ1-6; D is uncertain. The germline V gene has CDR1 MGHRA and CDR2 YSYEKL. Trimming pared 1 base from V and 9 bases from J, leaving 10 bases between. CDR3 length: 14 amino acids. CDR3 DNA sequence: TGCGCCAGCAGCCAAGGTGTCGGGGTTTCACCCCTCCACTTT. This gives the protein CASSQGVGVSPLHF.

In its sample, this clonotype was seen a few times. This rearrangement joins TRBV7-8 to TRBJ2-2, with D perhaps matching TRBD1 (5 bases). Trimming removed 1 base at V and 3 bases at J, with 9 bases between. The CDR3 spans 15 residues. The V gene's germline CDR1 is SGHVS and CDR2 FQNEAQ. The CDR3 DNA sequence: TGTGCCAGCAGCTTAGGCAGGGTGGACACCGGGGAGCTGTTTTTT. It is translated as CASSLGRVDTGELFF.

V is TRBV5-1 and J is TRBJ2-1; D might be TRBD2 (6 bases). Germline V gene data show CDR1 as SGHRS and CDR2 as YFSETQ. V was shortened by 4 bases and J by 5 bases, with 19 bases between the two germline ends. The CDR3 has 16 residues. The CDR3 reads CASSGSTSSADNEQFF. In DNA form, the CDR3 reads TGCGCCAGCAGCGGGTCGACTAGTAGTGCCGACAATGAGCAGTTCTTC.

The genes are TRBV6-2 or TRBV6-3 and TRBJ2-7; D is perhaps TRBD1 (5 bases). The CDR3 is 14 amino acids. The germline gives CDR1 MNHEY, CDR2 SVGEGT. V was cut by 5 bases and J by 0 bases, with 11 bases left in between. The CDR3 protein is CASSQWGGSYEQYF. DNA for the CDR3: TGTGCCAGCAGTCAATGGGGCGGCTCCTACGAGCAGTACTTC.

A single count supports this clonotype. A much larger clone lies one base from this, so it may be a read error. The CDR3 sequence: CSVGQVDNEQFF. CDR3 in DNA: TGCAGCGTTGGCCAGGTGGACAATGAGCAGTTCTTC. The genes are TRBV29-1 and TRBJ2-1; no clear D gene. The CDR3 consists of 12 residues. The V end lost 4 bases, the J end lost 5 bases, and 9 bases lay between the germline ends. The V gene's germline CDR1 is SQVTM and CDR2 ANQGSEA.

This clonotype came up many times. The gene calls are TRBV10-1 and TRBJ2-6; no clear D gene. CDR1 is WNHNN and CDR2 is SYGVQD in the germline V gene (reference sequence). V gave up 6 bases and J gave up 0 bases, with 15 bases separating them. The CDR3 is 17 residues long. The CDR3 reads CASSPYRHNSGANVLTF. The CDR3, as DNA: TGCGCCAGCAGCCCGTACAGACACAACTCTGGGGCCAACGTCCTGACTTTC.

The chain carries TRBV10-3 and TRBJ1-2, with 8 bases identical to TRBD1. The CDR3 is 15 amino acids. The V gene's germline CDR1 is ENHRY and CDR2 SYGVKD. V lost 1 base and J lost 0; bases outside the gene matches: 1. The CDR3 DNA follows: TGTGCCATCAGTGAGTTACAGGGGGCTAACTATGGCTACACCTTC. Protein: CAISELQGANYGYTF.

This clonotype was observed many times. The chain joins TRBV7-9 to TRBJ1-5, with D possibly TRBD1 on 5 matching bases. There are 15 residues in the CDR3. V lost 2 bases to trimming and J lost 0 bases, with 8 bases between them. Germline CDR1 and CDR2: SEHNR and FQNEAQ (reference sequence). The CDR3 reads CASSLTRDSNQPQHF. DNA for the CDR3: TGTGCCAGCAGCTTAACCAGGGATAGCAATCAGCCCCAGCATTTT. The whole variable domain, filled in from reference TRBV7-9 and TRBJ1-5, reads DTGVSQNPRHKITKRGQNVTFRCDPISEHNRLYWYRQTLGQGPEFLTYFQNEAQLEKSRLLSDRFSAERPKGSFSTLEIQRTEQGDSAMYLCASSLTRDSNQPQHFGDGTRLSIL.

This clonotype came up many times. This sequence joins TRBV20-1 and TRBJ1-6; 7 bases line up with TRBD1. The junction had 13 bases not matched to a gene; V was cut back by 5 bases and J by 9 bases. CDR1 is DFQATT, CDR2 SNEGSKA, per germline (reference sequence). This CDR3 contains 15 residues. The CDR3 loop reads CSAPYRGQLGSPLHF. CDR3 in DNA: TGCAGTGCTCCCTACCGGGGACAGTTAGGTTCACCCCTCCACTTT.

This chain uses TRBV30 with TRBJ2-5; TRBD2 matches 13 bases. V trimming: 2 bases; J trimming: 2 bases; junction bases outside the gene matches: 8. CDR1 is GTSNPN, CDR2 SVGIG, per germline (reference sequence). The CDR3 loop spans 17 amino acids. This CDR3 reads CAWSHGLAGEQQETQYF. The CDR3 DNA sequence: TGTGCCTGGAGTCATGGACTAGCGGGGGAGCAACAAGAGACCCAGTACTTC.

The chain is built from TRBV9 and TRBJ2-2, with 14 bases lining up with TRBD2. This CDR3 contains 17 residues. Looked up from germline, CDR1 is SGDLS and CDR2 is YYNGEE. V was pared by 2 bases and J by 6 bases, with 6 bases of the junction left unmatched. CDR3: CASSVDPGLAGAGELFF. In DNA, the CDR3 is TGTGCCAGCAGCGTGGACCCGGGACTAGCGGGAGCCGGGGAGCTGTTTTTT.